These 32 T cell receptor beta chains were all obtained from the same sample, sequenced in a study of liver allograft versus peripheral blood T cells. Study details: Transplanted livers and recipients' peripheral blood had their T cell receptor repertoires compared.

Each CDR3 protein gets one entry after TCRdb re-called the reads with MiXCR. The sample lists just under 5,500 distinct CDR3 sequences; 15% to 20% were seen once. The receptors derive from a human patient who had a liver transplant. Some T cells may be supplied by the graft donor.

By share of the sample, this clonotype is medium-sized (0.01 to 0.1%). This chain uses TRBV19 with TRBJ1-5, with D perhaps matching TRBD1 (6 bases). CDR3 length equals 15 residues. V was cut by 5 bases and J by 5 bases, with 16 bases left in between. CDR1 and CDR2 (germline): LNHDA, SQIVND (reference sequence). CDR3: CASSPRGGSDQPQHF. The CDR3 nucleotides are TGTGCCAGTAGTCCCCGGGGGGGCTCTGATCAGCCCCAGCATTTT. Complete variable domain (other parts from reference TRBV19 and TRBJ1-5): DGGITQSPKYLFRKEGQNVTLSCEQNLNHDAMYWYRQDPGQGLRLIYYSQIVNDFQKGDIAEGYSVSREKKESFPLTVTSAQKNPTAFYLCASSPRGGSDQPQHFGDGTRLSIL.

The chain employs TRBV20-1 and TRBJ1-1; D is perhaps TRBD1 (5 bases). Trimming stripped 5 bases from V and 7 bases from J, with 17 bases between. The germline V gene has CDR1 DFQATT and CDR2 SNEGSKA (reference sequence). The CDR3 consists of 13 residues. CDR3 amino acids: CSALIEARGEAFF. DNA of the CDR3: TGCAGTGCTCTTATTGAGGCTAGGGGTGAAGCTTTCTTT.

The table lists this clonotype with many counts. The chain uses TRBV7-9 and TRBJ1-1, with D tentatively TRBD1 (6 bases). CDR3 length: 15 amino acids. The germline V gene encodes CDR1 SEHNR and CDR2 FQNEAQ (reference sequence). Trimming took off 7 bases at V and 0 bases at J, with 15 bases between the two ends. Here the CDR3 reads CASIESGTMNTEAFF. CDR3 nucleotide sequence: TGTGCCAGCATCGAATCCGGGACAATGAACACTGAAGCTTTCTTT. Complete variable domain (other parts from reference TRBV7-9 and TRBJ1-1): DTGVSQNPRHKITKRGQNVTFRCDPISEHNRLYWYRQTLGQGPEFLTYFQNEAQLEKSRLLSDRFSAERPKGSFSTLEIQRTEQGDSAMYLCASIESGTMNTEAFFGQGTRLTVV.

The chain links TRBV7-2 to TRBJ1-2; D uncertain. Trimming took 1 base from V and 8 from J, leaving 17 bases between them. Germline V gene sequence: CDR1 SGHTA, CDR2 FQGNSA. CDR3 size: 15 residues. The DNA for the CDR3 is TGTGCCAGCAGCTTAGACCCCGGCAGCTTGCGGGGCTACACCTTC. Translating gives CASSLDPGSLRGYTF.

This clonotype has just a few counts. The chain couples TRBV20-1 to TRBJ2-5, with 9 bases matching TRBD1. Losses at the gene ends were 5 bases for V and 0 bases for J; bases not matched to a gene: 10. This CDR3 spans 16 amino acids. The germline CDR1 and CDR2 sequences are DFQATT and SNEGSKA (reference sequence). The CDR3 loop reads CSAHRGRSGYQETQYF. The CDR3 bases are TGCAGTGCTCACAGGGGGCGGAGCGGATACCAAGAGACCCAGTACTTC.

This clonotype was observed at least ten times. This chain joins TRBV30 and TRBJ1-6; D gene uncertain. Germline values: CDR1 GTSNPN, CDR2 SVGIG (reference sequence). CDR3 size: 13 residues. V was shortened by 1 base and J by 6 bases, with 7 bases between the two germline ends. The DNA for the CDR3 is TGTGCCTGGAGTGAAGGATTTAATTCACCCCTCCACTTT. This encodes CAWSEGFNSPLHF.

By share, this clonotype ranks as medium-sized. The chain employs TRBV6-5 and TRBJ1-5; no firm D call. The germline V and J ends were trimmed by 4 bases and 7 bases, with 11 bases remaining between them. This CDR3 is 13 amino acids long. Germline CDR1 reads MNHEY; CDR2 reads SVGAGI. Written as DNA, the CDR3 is TGTGCCAGCAGTTTCTCGGTTAACCAGCCCCAGCATTTT. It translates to CASSFSVNQPQHF.

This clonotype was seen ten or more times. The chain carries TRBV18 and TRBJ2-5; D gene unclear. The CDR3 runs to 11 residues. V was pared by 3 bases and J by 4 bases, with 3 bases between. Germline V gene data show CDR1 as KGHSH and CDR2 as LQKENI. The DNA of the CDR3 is TGTGCCAGCTCACCGGGAGAGACCCAGTACTTC. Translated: CASSPGETQYF.

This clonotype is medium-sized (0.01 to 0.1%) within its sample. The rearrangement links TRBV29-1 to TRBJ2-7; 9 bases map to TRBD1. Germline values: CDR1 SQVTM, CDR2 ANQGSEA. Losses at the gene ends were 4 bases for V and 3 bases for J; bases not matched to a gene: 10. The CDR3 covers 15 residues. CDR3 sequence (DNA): TGCAGCGTTGTCGGAATCGACAGGGGGAGCTACGAGCAGTACTTC. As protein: CSVVGIDRGSYEQYF.

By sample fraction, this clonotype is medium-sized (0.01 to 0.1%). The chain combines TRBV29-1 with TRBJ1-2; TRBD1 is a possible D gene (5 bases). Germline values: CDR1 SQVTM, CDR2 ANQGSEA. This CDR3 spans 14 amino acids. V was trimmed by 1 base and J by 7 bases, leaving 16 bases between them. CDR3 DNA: TGCAGCGTTGAAGGGGTGGGACTATGGTCTGGCTACACCTTC. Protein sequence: CSVEGVGLWSGYTF.

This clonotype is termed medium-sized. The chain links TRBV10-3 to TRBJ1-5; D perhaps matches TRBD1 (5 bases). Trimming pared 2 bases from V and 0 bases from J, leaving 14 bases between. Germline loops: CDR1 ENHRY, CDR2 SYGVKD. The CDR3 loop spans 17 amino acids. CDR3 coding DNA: TGTGCCATCAGTGAGGCGGGGCAGTCCTATAGCAATCAGCCCCAGCATTTT. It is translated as CAISEAGQSYSNQPQHF.

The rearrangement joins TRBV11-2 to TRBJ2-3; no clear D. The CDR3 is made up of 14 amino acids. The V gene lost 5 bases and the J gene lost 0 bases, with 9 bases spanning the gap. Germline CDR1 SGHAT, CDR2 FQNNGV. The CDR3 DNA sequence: TGTGCCAGCAGCCCCCGGCACAGCACAGATACGCAGTATTTT. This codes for CASSPRHSTDTQYF.

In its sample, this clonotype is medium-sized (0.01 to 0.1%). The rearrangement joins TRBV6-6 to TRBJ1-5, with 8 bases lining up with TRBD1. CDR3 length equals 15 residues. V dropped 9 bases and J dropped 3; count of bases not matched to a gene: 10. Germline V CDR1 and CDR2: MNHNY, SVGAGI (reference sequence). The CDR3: CASSIGTGPNQPQHF. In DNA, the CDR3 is TGTGCCAGTTCTATCGGGACAGGACCCAATCAGCCCCAGCATTTT.

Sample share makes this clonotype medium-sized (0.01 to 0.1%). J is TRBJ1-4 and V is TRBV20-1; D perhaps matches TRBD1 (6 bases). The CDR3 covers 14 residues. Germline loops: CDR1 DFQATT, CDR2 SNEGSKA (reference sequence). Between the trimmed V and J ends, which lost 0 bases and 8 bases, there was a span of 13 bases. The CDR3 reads CSARDFIGQEKLFF. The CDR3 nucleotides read TGCAGTGCTAGAGATTTTATAGGACAGGAAAAACTGTTTTTT.

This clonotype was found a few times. The CDR3 spells CASSLTGVTEAFF. CDR3 sequence (DNA): TGTGCCAGCAGCTTAACAGGGGTCACTGAAGCTTTCTTT. The rearrangement uses TRBV5-6 and TRBJ1-1; 7 bases fit TRBD1. This CDR3 has 13 amino acids. Trimming took 2 bases from V and 4 from J; bases not matched to a gene: 2. Per the germline V gene, CDR1 is SGHDT and CDR2 is YYEEEE.

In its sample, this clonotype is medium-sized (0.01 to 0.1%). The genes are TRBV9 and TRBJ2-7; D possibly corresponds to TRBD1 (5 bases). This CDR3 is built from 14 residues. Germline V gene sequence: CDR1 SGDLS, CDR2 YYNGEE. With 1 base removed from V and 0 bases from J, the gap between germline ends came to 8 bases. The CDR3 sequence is CASSVQGSSYEQYF. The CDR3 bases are TGTGCCAGCAGCGTACAGGGTAGCTCCTACGAGCAGTACTTC.

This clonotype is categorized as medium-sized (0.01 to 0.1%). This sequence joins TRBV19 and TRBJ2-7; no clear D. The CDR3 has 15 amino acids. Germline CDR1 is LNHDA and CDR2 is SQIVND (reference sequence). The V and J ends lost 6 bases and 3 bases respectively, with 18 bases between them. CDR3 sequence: CASRTTSDRVYEQYF. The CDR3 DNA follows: TGTGCCAGTAGGACCACTTCGGACCGAGTCTACGAGCAGTACTTC.

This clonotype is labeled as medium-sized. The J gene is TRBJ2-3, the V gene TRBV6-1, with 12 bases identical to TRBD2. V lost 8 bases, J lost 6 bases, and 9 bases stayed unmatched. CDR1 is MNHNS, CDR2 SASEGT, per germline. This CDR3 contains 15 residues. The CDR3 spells CASSVTSGGLDTQYF. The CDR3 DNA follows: TGTGCCAGCTCCGTGACTAGCGGGGGATTGGATACGCAGTATTTT.

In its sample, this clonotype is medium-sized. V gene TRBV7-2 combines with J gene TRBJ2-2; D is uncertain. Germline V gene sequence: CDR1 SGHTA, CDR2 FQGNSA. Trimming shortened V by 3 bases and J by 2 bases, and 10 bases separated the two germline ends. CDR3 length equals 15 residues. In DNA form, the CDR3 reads TGTGCCAGCAGCTTTACCTTCAGCAACACCGGGGAGCTGTTTTTT. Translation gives CASSFTFSNTGELFF.

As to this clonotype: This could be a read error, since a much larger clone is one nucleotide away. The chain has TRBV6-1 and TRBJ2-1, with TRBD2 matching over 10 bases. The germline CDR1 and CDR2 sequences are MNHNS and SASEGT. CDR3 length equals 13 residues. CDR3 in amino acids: CTSILAGRNEQFF. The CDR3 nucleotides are TGTACCAGCATACTAGCGGGACGCAATGAGCAGTTCTTC.

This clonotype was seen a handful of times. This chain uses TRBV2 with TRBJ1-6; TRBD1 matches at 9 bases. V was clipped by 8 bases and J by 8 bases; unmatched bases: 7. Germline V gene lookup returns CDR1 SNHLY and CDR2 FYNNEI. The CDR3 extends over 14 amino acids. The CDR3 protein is CASEYDRGYSPLHF. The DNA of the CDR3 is TGTGCCAGCGAGTATGACAGGGGGTATTCACCCCTCCACTTT.

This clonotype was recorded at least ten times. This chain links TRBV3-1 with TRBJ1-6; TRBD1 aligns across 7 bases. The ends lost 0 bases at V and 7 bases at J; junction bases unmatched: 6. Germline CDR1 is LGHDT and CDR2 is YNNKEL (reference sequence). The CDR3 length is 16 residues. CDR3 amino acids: CASSQDLAGGNSPLHF. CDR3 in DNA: TGTGCCAGCAGCCAAGATCTTGCAGGGGGGAATTCACCCCTCCACTTT.

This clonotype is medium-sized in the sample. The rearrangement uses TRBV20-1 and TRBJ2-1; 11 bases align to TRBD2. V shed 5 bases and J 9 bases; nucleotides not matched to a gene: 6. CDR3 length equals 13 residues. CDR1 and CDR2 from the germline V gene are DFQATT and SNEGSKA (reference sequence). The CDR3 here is CSALAGGPSEQFF. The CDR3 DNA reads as TGCAGTGCTTTAGCGGGGGGGCCCAGTGAGCAGTTCTTC.

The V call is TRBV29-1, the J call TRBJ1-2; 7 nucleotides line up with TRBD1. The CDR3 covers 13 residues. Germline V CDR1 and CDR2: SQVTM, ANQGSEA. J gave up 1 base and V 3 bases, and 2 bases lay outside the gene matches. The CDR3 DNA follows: TGCAGCGTTGACAGGGGGGGTAACTATGGCTACACCTTC. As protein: CSVDRGGNYGYTF.

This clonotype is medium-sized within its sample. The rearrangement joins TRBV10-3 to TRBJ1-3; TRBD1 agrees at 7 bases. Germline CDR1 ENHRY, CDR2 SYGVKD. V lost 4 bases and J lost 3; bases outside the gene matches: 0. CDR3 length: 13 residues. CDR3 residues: CAISGDSGNTIYF. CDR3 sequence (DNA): TGTGCCATCAGTGGGGACAGTGGAAACACCATATATTTT.

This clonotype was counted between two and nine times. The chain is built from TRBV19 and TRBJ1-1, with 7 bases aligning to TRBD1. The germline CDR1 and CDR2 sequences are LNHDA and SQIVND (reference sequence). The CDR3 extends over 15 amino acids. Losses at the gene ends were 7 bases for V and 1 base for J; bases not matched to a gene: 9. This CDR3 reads CASTPGGEGNTEAFF. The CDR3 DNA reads TGTGCCAGTACTCCAGGGGGAGAGGGGAACACTGAAGCTTTCTTT. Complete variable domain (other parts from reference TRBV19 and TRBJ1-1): DGGITQSPKYLFRKEGQNVTLSCEQNLNHDAMYWYRQDPGQGLRLIYYSQIVNDFQKGDIAEGYSVSREKKESFPLTVTSAQKNPTAFYLCASTPGGEGNTEAFFGQGTRLTVV.

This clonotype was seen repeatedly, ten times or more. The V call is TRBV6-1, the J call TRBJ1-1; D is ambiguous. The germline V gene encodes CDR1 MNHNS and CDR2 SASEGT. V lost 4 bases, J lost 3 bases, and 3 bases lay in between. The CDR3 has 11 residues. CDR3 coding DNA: TGTGCCAGCAGTGCTTACACTGAAGCTTTCTTT. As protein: CASSAYTEAFF.

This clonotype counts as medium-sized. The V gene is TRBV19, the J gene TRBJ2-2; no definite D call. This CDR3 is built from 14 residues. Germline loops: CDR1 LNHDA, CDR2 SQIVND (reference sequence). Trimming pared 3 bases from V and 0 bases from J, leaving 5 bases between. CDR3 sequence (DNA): TGTGCCAGTAGTATCGCGCCGAACACCGGGGAGCTGTTTTTT. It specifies CASSIAPNTGELFF.

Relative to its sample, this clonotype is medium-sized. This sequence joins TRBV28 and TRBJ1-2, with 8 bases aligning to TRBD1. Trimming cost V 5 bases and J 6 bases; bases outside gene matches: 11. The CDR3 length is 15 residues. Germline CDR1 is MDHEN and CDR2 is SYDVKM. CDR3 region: CASSIQGVLFDGYTF. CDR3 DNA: TGTGCCAGCAGTATACAGGGGGTCCTTTTCGATGGCTACACCTTC.

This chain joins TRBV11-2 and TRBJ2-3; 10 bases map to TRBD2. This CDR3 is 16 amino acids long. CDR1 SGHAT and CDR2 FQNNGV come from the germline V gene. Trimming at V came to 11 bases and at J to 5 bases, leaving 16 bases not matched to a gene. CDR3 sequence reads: CASSRASGGLGDTQYF. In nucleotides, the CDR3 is TGTGCCTCCAGTAGGGCTAGCGGGGGACTGGGAGATACGCAGTATTTT.

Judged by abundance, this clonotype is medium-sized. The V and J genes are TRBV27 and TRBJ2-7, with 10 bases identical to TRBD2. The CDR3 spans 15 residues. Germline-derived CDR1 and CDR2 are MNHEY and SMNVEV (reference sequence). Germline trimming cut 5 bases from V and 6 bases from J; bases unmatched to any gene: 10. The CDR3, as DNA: TGTGCCAGCAGTCGACGAGCGGGAGGGCCAAGCGAGCAGTACTTC. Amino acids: CASSRRAGGPSEQYF.

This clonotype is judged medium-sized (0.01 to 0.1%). The CDR3 nucleotides read TGTGCCAGCAGAGAGACAGGGAGTCTCCCCGGGGAGCTGTTTTTT. Its translation: CASRETGSLPGELFF. The genes are TRBV12-3 or TRBV12-4 and TRBJ2-2, with 7 nucleotides matching TRBD1. The CDR3 loop spans 15 amino acids. V lost 6 bases, J lost 6 bases, and 10 bases stayed unmatched.